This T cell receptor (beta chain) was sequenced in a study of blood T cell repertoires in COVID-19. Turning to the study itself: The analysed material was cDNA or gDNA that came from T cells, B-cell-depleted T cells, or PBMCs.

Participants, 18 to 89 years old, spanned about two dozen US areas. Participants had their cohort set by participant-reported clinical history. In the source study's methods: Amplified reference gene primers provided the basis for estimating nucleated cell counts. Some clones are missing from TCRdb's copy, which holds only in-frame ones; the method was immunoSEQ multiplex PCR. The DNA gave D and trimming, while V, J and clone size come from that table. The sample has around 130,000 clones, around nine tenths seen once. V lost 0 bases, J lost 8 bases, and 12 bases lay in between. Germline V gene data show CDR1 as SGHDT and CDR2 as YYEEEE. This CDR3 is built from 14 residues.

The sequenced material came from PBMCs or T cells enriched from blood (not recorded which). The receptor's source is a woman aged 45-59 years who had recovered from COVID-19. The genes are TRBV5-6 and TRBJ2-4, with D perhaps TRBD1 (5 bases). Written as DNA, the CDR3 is TGTGCCAGCAGCTTGGGCAGGGTGGTAGACATTCAGTACTTC. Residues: CASSLGRVVDIQYF.